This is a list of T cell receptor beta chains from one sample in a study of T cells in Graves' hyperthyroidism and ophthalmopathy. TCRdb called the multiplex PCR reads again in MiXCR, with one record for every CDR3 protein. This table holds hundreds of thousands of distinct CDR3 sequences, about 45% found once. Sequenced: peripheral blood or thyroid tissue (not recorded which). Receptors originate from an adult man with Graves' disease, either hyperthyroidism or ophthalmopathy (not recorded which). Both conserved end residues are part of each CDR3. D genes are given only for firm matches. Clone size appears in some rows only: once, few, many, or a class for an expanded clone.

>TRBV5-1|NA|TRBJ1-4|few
CASSLFELGTNEKLFF
TGCGCCAGCAGCTTATTCGAGCTTGGGACTAATGAAAAACTGTTTTTT
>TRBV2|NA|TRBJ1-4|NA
CASSEADRQNEKLFF
TGTGCCAGCAGTGAAGCTGATAGGCAGAATGAAAAACTGTTTTTT
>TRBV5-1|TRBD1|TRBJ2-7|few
CASSIQGVRGEQYF
TGCGCCAGCAGCATACAGGGGGTCAGGGGGGAGCAGTACTTC
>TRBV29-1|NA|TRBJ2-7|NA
CSVDHSTNAYEQYF
TGCAGCGTTGACCACTCGACTAACGCCTACGAGCAGTACTTC
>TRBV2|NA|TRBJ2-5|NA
CASSEARGGTEETQYF
TGTGCCAGCAGTGAAGCGCGCGGAGGGACCGAAGAGACCCAGTACTTC
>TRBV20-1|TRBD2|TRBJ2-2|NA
CSASGTSGGGGELFF
TGCAGTGCTTCCGGGACTAGCGGGGGTGGCGGGGAGCTGTTTTTT
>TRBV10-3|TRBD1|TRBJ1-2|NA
CASSEPAGGSNYGYTF
TGTGCCAGCAGTGAACCGGCAGGGGGTAGTAACTATGGCTACACCTTC
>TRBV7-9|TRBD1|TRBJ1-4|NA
CATQKGDSTNEKLFF
TGTGCCACCCAAAAGGGGGACAGCACTAATGAAAAACTGTTTTTT
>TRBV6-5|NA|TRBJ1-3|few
CASSSNHGNTIYF
TGTGCCAGCAGCTCGAACCATGGAAACACCATATATTTT
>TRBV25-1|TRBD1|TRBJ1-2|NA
CASSPKGTGARGYTF
TGTGCCAGCAGCCCCAAAGGGACAGGAGCTAGGGGCTACACCTTC
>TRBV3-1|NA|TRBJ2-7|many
CASSQWQGREQYF
TGTGCCAGCAGCCAATGGCAGGGCCGCGAGCAGTACTTC
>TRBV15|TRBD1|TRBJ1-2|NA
CATSTFRDSMVGYTF
TGTGCCACCAGCACATTCCGGGACAGTATGGTTGGCTACACCTTC
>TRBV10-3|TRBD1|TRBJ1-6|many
CAISESLQGARNSPLHF
TGTGCCATCAGTGAGTCGTTACAGGGGGCGCGAAATTCACCCCTCCACTTT
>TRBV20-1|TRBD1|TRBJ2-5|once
CSARTGGSETQYF
TGCAGTGCCCGGACAGGGGGAAGCGAGACCCAGTACTTC
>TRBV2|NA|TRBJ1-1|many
CTQAQGWAEAFF
TGTACACAGGCCCAAGGGTGGGCTGAAGCTTTCTTT
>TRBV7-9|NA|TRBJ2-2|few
CASSGIPLGTAARGELFF
TGTGCCAGCAGCGGCATCCCCCTTGGGACGGCCGCTCGGGGGGAGCTGTTTTTT
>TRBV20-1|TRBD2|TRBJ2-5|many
CSARRGGSRETQYF
TGCAGTGCTAGACGCGGCGGGAGTAGGGAGACCCAGTACTTC
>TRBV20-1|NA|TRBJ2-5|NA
CSARVEGQETQYF
TGCAGTGCTAGAGTGGAGGGTCAAGAGACCCAGTACTTC
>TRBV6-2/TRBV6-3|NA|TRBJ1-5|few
CASSSLNTQPQHF
TGTGCCAGCAGTTCTTTGAATACCCAGCCCCAGCATTTT
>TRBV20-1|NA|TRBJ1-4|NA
CSASTTGTNEKLFF
TGCAGTGCTAGCACCACGGGGACTAATGAAAAACTGTTTTTT
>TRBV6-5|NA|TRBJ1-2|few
CASSSRQIAHYGYTF
TGTGCCAGCAGTTCCCGACAGATAGCTCACTATGGCTACACCTTC
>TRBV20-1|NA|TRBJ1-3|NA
CSARSKDTIYF
TGCAGTGCTAGATCTAAAGACACCATATATTTT
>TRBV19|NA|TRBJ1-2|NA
CASSITKEINYGYTF
TGTGCCAGTAGTATAACTAAGGAGATTAACTATGGCTACACCTTC
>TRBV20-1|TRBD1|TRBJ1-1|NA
CSARDTGTVNTEAFF
TGCAGTGCTAGAGATACCGGGACAGTGAACACTGAAGCTTTCTTT
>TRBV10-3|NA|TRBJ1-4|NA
CATSDSSGLPGEKLFF
TGTGCCACCAGTGATTCCTCAGGGCTACCGGGTGAAAAACTGTTTTTT
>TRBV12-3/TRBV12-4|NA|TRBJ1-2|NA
CASSASREFGYTF
TGTGCCAGCAGCGCGAGCAGGGAGTTTGGCTACACCTTC
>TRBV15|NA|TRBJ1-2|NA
CATSRDQGQGRGYTF
TGTGCCACCAGCAGAGATCAAGGGCAGGGCCGTGGCTACACCTTC
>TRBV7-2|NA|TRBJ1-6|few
CASSLEEGRINSPLHF
TGTGCCAGCAGCTTAGAGGAGGGGCGGATTAATTCACCCCTCCACTTT
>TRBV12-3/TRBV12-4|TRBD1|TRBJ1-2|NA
CASSFGTAESINYGYTF
TGTGCCAGCAGTTTTGGGACAGCGGAATCTATTAACTATGGCTACACCTTC
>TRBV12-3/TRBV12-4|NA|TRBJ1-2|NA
CASSWIAVGDYGYTF
TGTGCCAGCAGTTGGATCGCGGTCGGCGACTATGGCTACACCTTC